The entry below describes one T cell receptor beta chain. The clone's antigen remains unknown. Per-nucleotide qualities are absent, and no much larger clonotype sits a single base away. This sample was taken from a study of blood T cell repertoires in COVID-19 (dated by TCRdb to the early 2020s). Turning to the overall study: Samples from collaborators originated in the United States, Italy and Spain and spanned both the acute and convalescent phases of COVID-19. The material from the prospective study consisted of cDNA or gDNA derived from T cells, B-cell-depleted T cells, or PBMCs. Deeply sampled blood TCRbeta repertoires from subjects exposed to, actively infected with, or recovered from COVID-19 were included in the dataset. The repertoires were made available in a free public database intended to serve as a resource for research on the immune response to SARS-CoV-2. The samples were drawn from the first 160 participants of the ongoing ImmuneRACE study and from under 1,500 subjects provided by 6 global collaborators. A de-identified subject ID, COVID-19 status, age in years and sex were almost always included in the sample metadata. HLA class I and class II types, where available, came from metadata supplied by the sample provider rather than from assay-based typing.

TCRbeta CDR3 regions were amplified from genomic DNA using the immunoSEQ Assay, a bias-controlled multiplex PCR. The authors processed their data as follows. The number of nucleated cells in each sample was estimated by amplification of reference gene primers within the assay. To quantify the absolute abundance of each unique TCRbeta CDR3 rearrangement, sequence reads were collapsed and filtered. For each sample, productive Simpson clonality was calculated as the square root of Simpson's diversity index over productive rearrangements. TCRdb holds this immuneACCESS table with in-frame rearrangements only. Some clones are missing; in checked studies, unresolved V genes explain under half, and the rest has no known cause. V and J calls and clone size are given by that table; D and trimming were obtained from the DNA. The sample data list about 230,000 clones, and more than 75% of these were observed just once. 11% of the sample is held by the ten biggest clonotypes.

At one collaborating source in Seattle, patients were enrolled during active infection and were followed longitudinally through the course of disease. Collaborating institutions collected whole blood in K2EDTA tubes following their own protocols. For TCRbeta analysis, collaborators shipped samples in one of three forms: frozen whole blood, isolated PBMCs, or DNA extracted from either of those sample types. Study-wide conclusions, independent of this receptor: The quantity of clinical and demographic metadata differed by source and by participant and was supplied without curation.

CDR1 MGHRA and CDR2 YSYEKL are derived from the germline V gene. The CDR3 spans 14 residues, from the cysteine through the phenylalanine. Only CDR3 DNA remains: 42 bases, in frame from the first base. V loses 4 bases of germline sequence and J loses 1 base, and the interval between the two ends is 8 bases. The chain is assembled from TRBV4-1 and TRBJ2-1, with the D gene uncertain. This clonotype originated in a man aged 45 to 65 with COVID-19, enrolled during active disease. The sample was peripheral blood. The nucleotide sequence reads TGCGCCAGCAGCCCCGCGTCTTCCTACAATGAGCAGTTCTTC. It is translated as CASSPASSYNEQFF.